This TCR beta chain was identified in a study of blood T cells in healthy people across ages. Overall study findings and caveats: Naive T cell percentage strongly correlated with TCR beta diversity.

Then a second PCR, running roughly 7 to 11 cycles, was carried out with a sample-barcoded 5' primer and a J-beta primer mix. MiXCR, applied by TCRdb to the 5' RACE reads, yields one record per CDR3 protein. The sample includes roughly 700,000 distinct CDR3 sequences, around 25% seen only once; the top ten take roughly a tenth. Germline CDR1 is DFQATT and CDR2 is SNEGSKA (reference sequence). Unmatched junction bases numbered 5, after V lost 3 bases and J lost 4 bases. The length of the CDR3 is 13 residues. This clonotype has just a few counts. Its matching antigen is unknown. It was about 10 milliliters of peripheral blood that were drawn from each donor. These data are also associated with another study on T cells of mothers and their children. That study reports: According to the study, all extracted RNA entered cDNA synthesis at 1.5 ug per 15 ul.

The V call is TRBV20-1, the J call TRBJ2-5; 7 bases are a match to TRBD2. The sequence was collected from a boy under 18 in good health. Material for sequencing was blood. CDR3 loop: CSASLAGVETQYF. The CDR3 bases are TGCAGTGCTAGCCTGGCGGGGGTAGAGACCCAGTACTTC.